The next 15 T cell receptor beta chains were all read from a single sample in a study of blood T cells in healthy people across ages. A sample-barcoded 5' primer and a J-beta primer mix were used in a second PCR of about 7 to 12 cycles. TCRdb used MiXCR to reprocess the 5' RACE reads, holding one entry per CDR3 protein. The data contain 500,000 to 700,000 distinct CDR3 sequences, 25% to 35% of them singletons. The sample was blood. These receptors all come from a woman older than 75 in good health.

The CDR3: CSARVQGARVQPQHF. The CDR3 DNA is TGCAGTGCTAGAGTACAGGGTGCCCGAGTTCAGCCCCAGCATTTT. The chain couples TRBV20-1 to TRBJ1-5; TRBD1 might be the D (6 bases). CDR1 is DFQATT and CDR2 is SNEGSKA in the germline V gene (reference sequence). CDR3 length equals 15 residues. Trimming stripped 1 base from V and 6 bases from J, with 16 bases between.

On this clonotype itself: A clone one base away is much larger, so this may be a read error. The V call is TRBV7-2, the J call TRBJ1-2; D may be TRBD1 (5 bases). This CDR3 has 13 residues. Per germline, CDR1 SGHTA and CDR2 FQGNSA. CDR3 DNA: TGTGCCAGCAGCCACGGGACTAACTATGGCTGCACCTTC. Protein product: CASSHGTNYGCTF.

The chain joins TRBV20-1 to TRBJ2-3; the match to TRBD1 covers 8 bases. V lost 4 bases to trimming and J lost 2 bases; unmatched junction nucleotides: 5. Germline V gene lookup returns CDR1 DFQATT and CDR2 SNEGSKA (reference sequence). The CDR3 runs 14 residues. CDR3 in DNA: TGCAGTGCTAACTTCAGGGGGCACACAGATACGCAGTATTTT. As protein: CSANFRGHTDTQYF.

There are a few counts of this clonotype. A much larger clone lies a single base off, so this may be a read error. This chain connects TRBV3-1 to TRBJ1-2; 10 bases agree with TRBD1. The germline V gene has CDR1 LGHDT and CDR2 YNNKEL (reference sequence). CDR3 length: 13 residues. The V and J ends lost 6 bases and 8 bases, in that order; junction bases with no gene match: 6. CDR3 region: CASRGQGRGGYTF. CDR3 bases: TGTGCCAGCAGGGGACAGGGGAGGGGCGGCTACACCTTC.

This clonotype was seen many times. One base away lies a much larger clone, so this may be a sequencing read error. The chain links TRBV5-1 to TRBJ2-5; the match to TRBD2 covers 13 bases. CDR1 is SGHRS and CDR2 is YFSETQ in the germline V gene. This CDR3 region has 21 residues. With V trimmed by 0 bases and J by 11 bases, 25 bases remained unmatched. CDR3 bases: TGCGCCAGCAGCTTGGCCCCGGCAACTAGCGGGGGGGCGGGCGGCTACAATGAGCAGTACTTC. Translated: CASSLAPATSGGAGGYNEQYF.

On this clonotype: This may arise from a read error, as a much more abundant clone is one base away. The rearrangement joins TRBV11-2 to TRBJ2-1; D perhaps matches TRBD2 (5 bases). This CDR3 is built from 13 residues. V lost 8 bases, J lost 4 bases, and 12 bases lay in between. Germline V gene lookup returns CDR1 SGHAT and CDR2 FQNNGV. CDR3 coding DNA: TGTGCCAGCGCCGGGGATTCATACAATGAGCAGTTCTTC. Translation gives CASAGDSYNEQFF.

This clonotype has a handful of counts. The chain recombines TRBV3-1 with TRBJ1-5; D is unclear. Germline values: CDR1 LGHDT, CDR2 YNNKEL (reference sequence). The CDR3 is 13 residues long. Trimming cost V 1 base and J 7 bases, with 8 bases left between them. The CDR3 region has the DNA TGTGCCAGCAGCCAAGGCGGGGAACAGCCCCAGCATTTT. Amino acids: CASSQGGEQPQHF.

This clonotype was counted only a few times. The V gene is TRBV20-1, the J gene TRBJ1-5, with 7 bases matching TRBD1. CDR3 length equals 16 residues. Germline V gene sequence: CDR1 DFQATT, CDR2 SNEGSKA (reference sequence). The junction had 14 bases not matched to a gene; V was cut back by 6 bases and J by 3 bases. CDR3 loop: CSATLFRGGFNQPQHF. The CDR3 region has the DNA TGCAGTGCCACTCTATTCAGGGGGGGTTTCAATCAGCCCCAGCATTTT.

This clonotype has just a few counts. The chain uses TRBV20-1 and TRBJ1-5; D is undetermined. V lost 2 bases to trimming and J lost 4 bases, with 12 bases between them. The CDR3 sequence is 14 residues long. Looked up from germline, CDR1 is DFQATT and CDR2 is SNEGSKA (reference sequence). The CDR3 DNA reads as TGCAGTGCTAGACCTTACGGTGCAAATCAGCCCCAGCATTTT. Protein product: CSARPYGANQPQHF.

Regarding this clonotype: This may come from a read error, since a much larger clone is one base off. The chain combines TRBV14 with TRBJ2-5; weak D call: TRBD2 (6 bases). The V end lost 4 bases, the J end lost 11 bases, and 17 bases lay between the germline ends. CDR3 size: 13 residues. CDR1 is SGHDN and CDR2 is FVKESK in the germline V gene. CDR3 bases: TGTGCCAGCAGCCGGGACTTCTACAATGAGCAGTACTTC. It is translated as CASSRDFYNEQYF.

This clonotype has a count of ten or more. DNA for the CDR3: TGCGCCAGCAGCGAGAGACGGCTAGCGGAAGAGACCCAGTACTTC. This translates into CASSERRLAEETQYF. The V call is TRBV10-2, the J call TRBJ2-5; TRBD2 matches 7 bases. This CDR3 contains 15 residues. Germline V gene sequence: CDR1 WSHSY, CDR2 SAAADI. V was pared by 6 bases and J by 3 bases, with 10 bases of the junction left unmatched.

CDR3 residues: CSAQTSGTGEQYF. In nucleotides, the CDR3 is TGCAGTGCCCAGACTAGCGGGACGGGGGAGCAGTACTTC. The rearrangement uses TRBV20-1 and TRBJ2-7; 11 positions agree with TRBD2. The CDR3 totals 13 residues. The V gene end was trimmed by 6 bases and the J gene end by 7 bases; junction bases not matched to a gene: 8. The V gene's germline CDR1 is DFQATT and CDR2 SNEGSKA (reference sequence).

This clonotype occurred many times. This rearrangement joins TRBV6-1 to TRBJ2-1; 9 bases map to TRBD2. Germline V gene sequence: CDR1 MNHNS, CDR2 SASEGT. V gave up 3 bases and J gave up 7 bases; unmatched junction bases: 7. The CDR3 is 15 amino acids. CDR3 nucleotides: TGTGCCAGCAGTGAGCTGGCGGGGGGGCGGAATGAGCAGTTCTTC. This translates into CASSELAGGRNEQFF.

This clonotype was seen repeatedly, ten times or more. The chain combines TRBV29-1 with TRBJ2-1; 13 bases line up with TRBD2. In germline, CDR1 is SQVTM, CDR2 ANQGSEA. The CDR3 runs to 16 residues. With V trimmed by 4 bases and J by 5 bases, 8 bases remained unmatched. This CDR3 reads CSVGIGLAGVNNEQFF. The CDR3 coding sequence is TGCAGCGTTGGGATCGGACTAGCGGGGGTGAACAATGAGCAGTTCTTC.

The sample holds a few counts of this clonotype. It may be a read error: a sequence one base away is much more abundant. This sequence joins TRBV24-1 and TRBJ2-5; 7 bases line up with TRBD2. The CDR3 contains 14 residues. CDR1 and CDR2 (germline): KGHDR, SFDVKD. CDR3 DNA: TGTGCCACCAGTGGGGGAGGGAACCAAGAGGCCCAGTACTTC. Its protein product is CATSGGGNQEAQYF.